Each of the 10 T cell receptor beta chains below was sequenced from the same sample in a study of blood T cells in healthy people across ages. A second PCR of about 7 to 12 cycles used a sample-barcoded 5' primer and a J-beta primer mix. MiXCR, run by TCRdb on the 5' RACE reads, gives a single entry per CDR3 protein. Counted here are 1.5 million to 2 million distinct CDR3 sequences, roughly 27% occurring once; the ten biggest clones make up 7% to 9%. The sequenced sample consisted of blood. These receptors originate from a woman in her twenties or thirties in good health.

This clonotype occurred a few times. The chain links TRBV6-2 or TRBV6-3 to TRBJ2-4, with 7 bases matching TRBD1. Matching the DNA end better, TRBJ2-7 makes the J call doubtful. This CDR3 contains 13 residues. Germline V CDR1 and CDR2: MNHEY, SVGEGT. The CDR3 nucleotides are TGTGCCACCTACGGGACAGTACGCAACGAGCAGTACTTC. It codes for CATYGTVRNEQYF.

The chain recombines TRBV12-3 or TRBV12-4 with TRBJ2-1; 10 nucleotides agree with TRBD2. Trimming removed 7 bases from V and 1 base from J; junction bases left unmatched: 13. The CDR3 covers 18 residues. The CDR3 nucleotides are TGTGCCAGCAAGAGAGTAGGGGTAGCGGGGGGATCCTACAATGAGCAGTTCTTC. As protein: CASKRVGVAGGSYNEQFF.

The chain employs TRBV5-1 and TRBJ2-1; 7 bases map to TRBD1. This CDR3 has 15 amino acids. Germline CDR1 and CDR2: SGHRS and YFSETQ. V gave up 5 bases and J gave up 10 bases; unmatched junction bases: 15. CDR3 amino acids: CASSRGTESRQEQFF. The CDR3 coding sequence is TGCGCCAGCAGTCGAGGGACAGAAAGCCGGCAGGAGCAGTTCTTC.

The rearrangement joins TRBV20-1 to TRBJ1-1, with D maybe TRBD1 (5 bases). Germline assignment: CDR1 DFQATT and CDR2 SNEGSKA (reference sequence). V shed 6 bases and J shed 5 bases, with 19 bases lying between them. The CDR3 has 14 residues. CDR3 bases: TGCAGTGCCATCCCAGGGTCAGCAGGAACTGAAGCTTTCTTT. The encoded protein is CSAIPGSAGTEAFF.

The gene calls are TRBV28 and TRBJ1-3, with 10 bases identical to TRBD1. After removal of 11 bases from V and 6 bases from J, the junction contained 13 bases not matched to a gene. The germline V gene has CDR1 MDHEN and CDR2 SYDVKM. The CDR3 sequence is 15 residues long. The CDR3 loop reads CACTAPGTGANTIYF. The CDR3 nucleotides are TGTGCCTGCACCGCTCCCGGGACAGGGGCAAACACCATATATTTT.

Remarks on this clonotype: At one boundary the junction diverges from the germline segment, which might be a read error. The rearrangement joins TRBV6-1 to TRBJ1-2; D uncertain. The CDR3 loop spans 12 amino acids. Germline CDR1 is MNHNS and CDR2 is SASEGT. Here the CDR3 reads CASSEGGDGCTF. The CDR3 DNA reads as TGTGCCAGCAGTGAAGGGGGAGATGGCTGCACCTTC.

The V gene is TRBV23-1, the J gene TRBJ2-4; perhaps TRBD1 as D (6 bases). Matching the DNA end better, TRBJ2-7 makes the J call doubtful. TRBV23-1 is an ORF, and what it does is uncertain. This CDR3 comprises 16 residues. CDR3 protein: CASSPPRGQGNYEQYF. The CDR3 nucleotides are TGCGCCAGCAGTCCCCCCCGAGGGCAGGGGAATTACGAGCAGTACTTC.

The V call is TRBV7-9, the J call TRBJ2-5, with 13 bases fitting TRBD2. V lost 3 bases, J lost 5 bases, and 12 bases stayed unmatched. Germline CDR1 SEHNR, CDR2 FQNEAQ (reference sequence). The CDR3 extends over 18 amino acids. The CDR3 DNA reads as TGTGCCAGCAGCTTCGGACTAGCGGGGGCTATCCTGGGGGAGACCCAGTACTTC. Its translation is CASSFGLAGAILGETQYF.

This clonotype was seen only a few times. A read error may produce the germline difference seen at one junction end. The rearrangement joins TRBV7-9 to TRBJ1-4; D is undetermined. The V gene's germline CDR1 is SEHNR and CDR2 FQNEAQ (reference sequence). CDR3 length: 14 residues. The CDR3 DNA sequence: TGTGCCAGCATCTTACCCTCAACTAATGAAAAACTGTTTTTT. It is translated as CASILPSTNEKLFF.

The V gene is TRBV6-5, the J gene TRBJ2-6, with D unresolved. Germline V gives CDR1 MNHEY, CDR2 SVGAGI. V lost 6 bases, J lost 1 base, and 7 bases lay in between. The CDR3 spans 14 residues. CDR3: CASRTPSGANVLTF. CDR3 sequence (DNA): TGTGCCAGCAGGACCCCTTCTGGGGCCAACGTCCTGACTTTC.